Following are 17 T cell receptor beta chains from one sample sequenced in a study of shared clonotypes between healthy human individuals. Here immunoSEQ multiplex PCR was the method, and the copy in TCRdb shows in-frame clones only, minus some. The sample holds around 1.9 million clones, 90% to 95% seen once. Terminally differentiated effector memory CD45RA+ cells were left out of the naive CD8 fraction, which was CD45RO-negative and positively selected for CCR7. Sequenced input: naive CD8+ T cells from PBMCs. These receptors originate from a man younger than 35 in good health. Some clones in this sample may be carry-over from other donors' samples.

The chain combines TRBV7-3 with TRBJ1-5; no reliable D call. V was clipped by 2 bases and J by 3 bases, with 5 bases between them. CDR1 and CDR2 from the germline V gene are SGHTA and FQGTGA. The CDR3 has 13 residues. The CDR3 nucleotides read TGTGCCAGCAGCTTACAGGCCAATCAGCCCCAGCATTTT. Amino acids: CASSLQANQPQHF.

The V and J genes are TRBV10-2 and TRBJ2-1; D is ambiguous. This CDR3 comprises 14 residues. Germline lookup yields CDR1 WSHSY and CDR2 SAAADI. The V end was cut by 10 bases, the J end by 1 base, with 14 bases between. CDR3 in DNA: TGCGCCACCAGGAGCATCGAGTCCTACAATGAGCAGTTCTTC. Amino acid sequence: CATRSIESYNEQFF.

The genes are TRBV15 and TRBJ2-3; the match to TRBD2 covers 7 bases. V dropped 0 bases and J dropped 2; count of bases not matched to a gene: 8. The CDR3 totals 17 residues. The germline V gene has CDR1 LNHNV and CDR2 YYDKDF (reference sequence). The CDR3 region has the DNA TGTGCCACCAGCAGAGATGAGCTAGCGGAAGACACAGATACGCAGTATTTT. Its translation is CATSRDELAEDTDTQYF.

The chain links TRBV6-4 to TRBJ2-3; the D gene is possibly TRBD2 (6 bases). Trimming pared 6 bases from V and 0 bases from J, leaving 16 bases between. CDR1 MRHNA and CDR2 SNTAGT come from the germline V gene. This CDR3 is built from 16 residues. The CDR3 DNA follows: TGTGCCAGCAGAGCCCGAGCGGGTATAAGCACAGATACGCAGTATTTT. As protein: CASRARAGISTDTQYF.

This chain links TRBV7-9 with TRBJ2-3, with 10 bases that match TRBD2. Germline V gene lookup returns CDR1 SEHNR and CDR2 FQNEAQ (reference sequence). This CDR3 comprises 14 residues. DNA for the CDR3: TGTGCAACGAGCGGGAGGGAGGAGACGTATACGCAGTATTTT. Its protein is CATSGREETYTQYF.

This chain links TRBV5-1 with TRBJ2-3; D is uncertain. The CDR3 consists of 14 residues. Trimming shortened V by 4 bases and J by 4 bases, and 13 bases separated the two germline ends. Germline-derived CDR1 and CDR2 are SGHRS and YFSETQ. The CDR3 sequence is CASSTNVRADTQYF. For the CDR3, the DNA is TGCGCCAGCAGCACCAACGTACGGGCAGATACGCAGTATTTT.

This clone was seen a single time. The CDR3 DNA reads as TGCGCCAGCAGATCTGGGGCCAACGTCCTGACTTTC. It is translated as CASRSGANVLTF. The chain couples TRBV10-1 to TRBJ2-6, with D uncertain. The germline gives CDR1 WNHNN, CDR2 SYGVQD (reference sequence). The germline V and J ends were trimmed by 6 bases and 1 base, with 1 base remaining between them. CDR3 length: 12 amino acids.

CDR3 residues: CASSLDSPDYGYTF. The CDR3 DNA sequence: TGTGCCAGCAGTTTAGACAGCCCGGACTATGGCTACACCTTC. The chain links TRBV28 to TRBJ1-2, with D perhaps TRBD1 (5 bases). The length of the CDR3 is 14 residues. Germline lookup yields CDR1 MDHEN and CDR2 SYDVKM. V was trimmed by 2 bases and J by 3 bases, leaving 10 bases between them.

The chain links TRBV5-1 to TRBJ2-5; D uncertain. V was pared by 0 bases and J by 1 base, with 4 bases between. The CDR3 runs 13 residues. Germline V CDR1 and CDR2: SGHRS, YFSETQ. The CDR3 nucleotides read TGCGCCAGCAGCTTGGAGACCCAAGAGACCCAGTACTTC. This codes for CASSLETQETQYF.

As for this clone: Other DNA sequences in the same sample also yield this CDR3. This rearrangement joins TRBV6-5 to TRBJ2-2; 8 positions agree with TRBD1. V shed 0 bases, J shed 4 bases, and the junction held 4 bases outside the gene matches. The CDR3 contains 16 residues. Germline lookup yields CDR1 MNHEY and CDR2 SVGAGI. The CDR3 sequence is CASSYSTGEVTGELFF. The DNA of the CDR3 is TGTGCCAGCAGTTACTCGACAGGGGAGGTCACCGGGGAGCTGTTTTTT.

The chain links TRBV7-6 to TRBJ2-7; no reliable D call. Germline values: CDR1 SGHVS, CDR2 FNYEAQ. V was trimmed by 5 bases and J by 0 bases, leaving 11 bases between them. The CDR3 runs to 14 residues. The CDR3 spells CASSITASSYEQYF. For the CDR3, the DNA is TGTGCCAGCAGCATAACAGCGAGCTCCTACGAGCAGTACTTC. Drawing the rest from reference TRBV7-6 and TRBJ2-7, the complete variable domain is GAGVSQSPRYKVTKRGQDVALRCDPISGHVSLYWYRQALGQGPEFLTYFNYEAQQDKSGLPNDRFSAERPEGSISTLTIQRTEQRDSAMYRCASSITASSYEQYFGPGTRLTVT.

The J gene is TRBJ2-7, the V gene TRBV7-2; the D is unclear. Trimming shortened V by 4 bases and J by 5 bases, and 12 bases separated the two germline ends. The CDR3 length is 13 residues. Germline lookup yields CDR1 SGHTA and CDR2 FQGNSA. The CDR3 is CASSSPGLHEQYF. CDR3 bases: TGTGCCAGCAGCTCACCCGGGCTCCACGAGCAGTACTTC.

This chain uses TRBV27 with TRBJ2-2, with a possible D match to TRBD1 (6 bases). V was trimmed by 4 bases and J by 1 base, leaving 13 bases between them. The germline gives CDR1 MNHEY, CDR2 SMNVEV (reference sequence). This CDR3 spans 16 amino acids. The CDR3 protein is CASSSGTRGNTGELFF. The CDR3 nucleotides read TGTGCCAGCAGTTCAGGGACAAGGGGGAACACCGGGGAGCTGTTTTTT.

The chain employs TRBV28 and TRBJ2-7, with D maybe TRBD2 (6 bases). Germline CDR1 MDHEN, CDR2 SYDVKM. V lost 6 bases and J 2 bases, leaving 23 bases between the germline ends. This CDR3 is built from 17 residues. The CDR3 protein is CASSPGARDGEAYEQYF. The CDR3 DNA reads as TGTGCCAGCAGCCCGGGAGCCCGGGACGGGGAGGCCTACGAGCAGTACTTC.

This rearrangement joins TRBV27 to TRBJ2-1; D call uncertain. Germline CDR1 reads MNHEY; CDR2 reads SMNVEV (reference sequence). The CDR3 runs to 14 residues. Trimming cost V 4 bases and J 8 bases, with 15 bases left between them. The CDR3 loop reads CASSYARAWDEQFF. The CDR3, as DNA: TGTGCCAGCAGTTATGCCCGGGCCTGGGATGAGCAGTTCTTC.

This clone has just one count. The chain couples TRBV6-1 to TRBJ2-7, with no clear D. Germline V gene sequence: CDR1 MNHNS, CDR2 SASEGT. CDR3 length: 16 residues. Trimming shortened V by 0 bases and J by 2 bases, and 14 bases separated the two germline ends. The CDR3 DNA reads TGTGCCAGCAGTGAAGCGCATACCGAGATCCCCTACGAGCAGTACTTC. Translating gives CASSEAHTEIPYEQYF.

The CDR3 sequence: CASSRGESYVYEQYF. The CDR3, as DNA: TGCGCCAGCAGTCGGGGGGAGTCTTACGTCTACGAGCAGTACTTC. This chain joins TRBV4-1 and TRBJ2-7; TRBD2 matches 7 bases. V lost 6 bases and J lost 3; bases outside the gene matches: 11. The CDR3 spans 15 residues. From germline, CDR1 is MGHRA and CDR2 YSYEKL.